This TCR beta chain was documented in a study of T cell responses to AZD1222 COVID-19 vaccine. Broader study findings: In a largely white British group with more females than males, clonal diversity was possibly underestimated.

TCRdb keeps only in-frame clones here, not all; method: immunoSEQ multiplex PCR. Among about 120,000 clones listed, roughly 89% were seen once. CDR3 length equals 16 residues. CDR1 SQVTM and CDR2 ANQGSEA come from the germline V gene. Trimming removed 0 bases from V and 4 bases from J, with 16 bases in between. On this clone itself: What it recognizes is unknown.

The rearrangement uses TRBV29-1 and TRBJ2-1; D is possibly TRBD1 (6 bases). The sequenced sample was peripheral blood, obtained on day 0 of AZD1222 vaccination. The receptor was derived from an adult in good health. CDR3: CSVEEGSQGFYNEQFF. The CDR3 nucleotides read TGCAGCGTTGAAGAAGGGTCGCAGGGGTTTTACAATGAGCAGTTCTTC.